This T cell receptor (beta chain) was sequenced in a study of blood T cell repertoires in COVID-19. Profiled with immunoSEQ multiplex PCR; TCRdb holds only in-frame clones, not every one. The table has roughly 90,000 clones, just under 80% seen once. V dropped 6 bases and J dropped 1; count of bases not matched to a gene: 9. The CDR3 spans 16 residues. Germline values: CDR1 SNHLY, CDR2 FYNNEI. The clonotype originates from a human donor in a cohort sampled during active COVID-19. Sequenced sample: peripheral blood. The rearrangement joins TRBV2 to TRBJ1-1; 9 bases align to TRBD1. The CDR3 nucleotides read TGTGCCAGCAGGGGACAGGGAAGGATGGGGAACACTGAAGCTTTCTTT. Protein: CASRGQGRMGNTEAFF.